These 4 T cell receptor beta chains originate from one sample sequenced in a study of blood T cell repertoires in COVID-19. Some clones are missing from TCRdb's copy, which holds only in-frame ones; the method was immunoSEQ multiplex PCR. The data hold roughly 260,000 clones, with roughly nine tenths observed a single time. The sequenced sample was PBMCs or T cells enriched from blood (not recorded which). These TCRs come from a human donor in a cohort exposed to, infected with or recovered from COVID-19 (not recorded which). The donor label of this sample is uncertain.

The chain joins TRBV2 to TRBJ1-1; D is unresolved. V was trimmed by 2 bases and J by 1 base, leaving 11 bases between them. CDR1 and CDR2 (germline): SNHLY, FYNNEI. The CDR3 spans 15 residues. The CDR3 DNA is TGTGCCAGCAGTGAAACGGGAGGTGGGAACACTGAAGCTTTCTTT. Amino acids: CASSETGGGNTEAFF. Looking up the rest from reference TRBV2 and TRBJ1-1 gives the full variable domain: EPEVTQTPSHQVTQMGQEVILRCVPISNHLYFYWYRQILGQKVEFLVSFYNNEISEKSEIFDDQFSVERPDGSNFTLKIRSTKLEDSAMYFCASSETGGGNTEAFFGQGTRLTVV.

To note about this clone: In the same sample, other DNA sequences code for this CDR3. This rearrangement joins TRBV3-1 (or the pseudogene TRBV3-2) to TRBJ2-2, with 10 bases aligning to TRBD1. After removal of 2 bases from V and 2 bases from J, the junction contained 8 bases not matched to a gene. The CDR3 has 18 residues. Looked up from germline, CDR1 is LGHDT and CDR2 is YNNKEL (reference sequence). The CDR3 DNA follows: TGTGCCAGCAGCCAAAACCCGACAGGGGGCACCAACACCGGGGAGCTGTTTTTT. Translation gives CASSQNPTGGTNTGELFF.

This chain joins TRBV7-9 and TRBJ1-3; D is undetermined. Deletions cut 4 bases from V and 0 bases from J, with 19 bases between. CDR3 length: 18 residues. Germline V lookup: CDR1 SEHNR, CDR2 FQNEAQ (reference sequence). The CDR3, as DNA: TGTGCCAGCAGCTCCTTTGCCGGGGAAGACCACTCTGGAAACACCATATATTTT. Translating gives CASSSFAGEDHSGNTIYF.

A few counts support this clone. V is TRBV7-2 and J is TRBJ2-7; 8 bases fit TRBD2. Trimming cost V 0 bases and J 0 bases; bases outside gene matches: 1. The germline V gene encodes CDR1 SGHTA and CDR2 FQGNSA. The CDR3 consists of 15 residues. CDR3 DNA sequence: TGTGCCAGCAGCTTAGCGGGGACTAGCTCCTACGAGCAGTACTTC. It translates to CASSLAGTSSYEQYF.